These T cell receptor beta chains were read from a single sample in a study of OX40 agonist ivuxolimab in advanced cancers. Here immunoSEQ multiplex PCR was the method, and the copy in TCRdb shows in-frame clones only, minus some. Of 45,000 to 65,000 clones listed, around nine tenths are singletons. The input for sequencing was CD4+ or CD8+ T cells sorted from blood, taken in a trial of the OX40 agonist ivuxolimab. The receptor source for this set is an adult with an advanced solid tumor such as melanoma, head and neck, liver or kidney cancer. Each CDR3 is given with its conserved first and last residue.

v_call	cdr3_length	j_call	cdr3_aa
TRBV7-9	15	TRBJ2-3	CASSLGTVLTDTQYF
TRBV2	14	TRBJ1-4	CASRADSSMEKLFF
TRBV6-5	16	TRBJ1-5	CASSSTGGSSNQPQHF
TRBV6-5	12	TRBJ2-7	CASSPRWGREYF
TRBV14	17	TRBJ2-3	CASSPKAGTFLTDTQYF
TRBV7-3	17	TRBJ1-5	CASSLKTGGRINQPQHF
TRBV5-1	13	TRBJ2-5	CASSLGGKETQYF
TRBV15	16	TRBJ1-5	CATSRGSGTVNQPQHF
TRBV5-8	16	.	CASSSTTSGTGAEQYF
TRBV7-9	12	TRBJ2-2	CASDVDTGELFF
TRBV11-2	14	TRBJ1-1	CASSFLPGPSVPFF
TRBV19	16	TRBJ2-5	CASSMGDSWLKETQYF
TRBV18	12	TRBJ2-1	CASSTSGNEQFF
TRBV6-5	14	TRBJ1-3	CASSYVKDRGTIYF
TRBV6-6	14	TRBJ1-3	CASTLDNSGNTIYF
TRBV7-8	15	TRBJ2-7	CASRNPRAQEYEQYF
TRBV7-8	14	TRBJ1-4	CASSRDSRQEKLFF
TRBV11-2	15	TRBJ2-7	CASSLEGGSSYEQYF
TRBV5-4	13	TRBJ1-1	CASSLRGGTEAFF
TRBV28	14	TRBJ1-2	CASSQGGGSEGYTF
TRBV28	15	TRBJ1-5	CASSPGGQGDQPQHF
TRBV29-1	13	TRBJ2-5	CSVVKSGQETQYF
TRBV19	14	TRBJ1-6	CASRIDSSLSPLHF
TRBV7-9	16	TRBJ1-2	CASSLALGRGNYGYTF
TRBV9	15	TRBJ2-7	CASSPQAGAPYEQYF